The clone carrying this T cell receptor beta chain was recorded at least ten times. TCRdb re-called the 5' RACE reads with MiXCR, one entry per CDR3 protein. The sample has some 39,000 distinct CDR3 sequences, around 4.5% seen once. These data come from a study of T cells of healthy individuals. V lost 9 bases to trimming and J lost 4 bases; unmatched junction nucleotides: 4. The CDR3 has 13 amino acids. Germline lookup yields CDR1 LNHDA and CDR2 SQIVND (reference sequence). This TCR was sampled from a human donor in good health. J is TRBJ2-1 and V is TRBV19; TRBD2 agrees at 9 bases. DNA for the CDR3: TGTGCCAGCCTAGCGGGACCTTACAATGAGCAGTTCTTC. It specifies CASLAGPYNEQFF.